These T cell receptor beta chains were read from a single sample in a study of T cell clonotyping in hematopoietic cell transplantation. Sequencing was performed with immunoSEQ multiplex PCR; in TCRdb, only in-frame clones are kept and a portion is missing. The table lists some 9,400 clones, 75% to 80% of them singletons. Sequenced here: PBMCs, sampled 180 days after allogeneic stem cell transplant. The receptors here all came from a male patient between 35 and 55 years old who had an allogeneic stem cell transplant from a related donor, so the T cells may come from the graft donor. Some clones in this sample may be carry-over from other donors' samples. Each CDR3 is given with its conserved first and last residue. The order of the fields is V gene, D gene, J gene, clone size, CDR3 length, CDR3 DNA, CDR3 protein. D genes are given only for firm matches. Some rows have no size entry. The others give once, few or many, or a class for an expanded clone.

V: TRBV30
D: -
J: TRBJ1-1
size: few
length: 14
DNA: TGTGCCTGGAGTCCCCCCGGCAGAGACACTGAAGCTTTCTTT
CDR3: CAWSPPGRDTEAFF

V: TRBV29-1
D: TRBD1
J: TRBJ1-4
size: -
length: 15
DNA: TGCAGCGTTGAGGACCGGGACAGGGGGATTGAAAAACTGTTTTTT
CDR3: CSVEDRDRGIEKLFF

V: TRBV5-4
D: -
J: TRBJ2-1
size: -
length: 15
DNA: TGTGCCAGCAGCGAGCTTGCGAGCCCCTACAATGAGCAGTTCTTC
CDR3: CASSELASPYNEQFF

V: TRBV14
D: -
J: TRBJ1-1
size: -
length: 14
DNA: TGTGCCAGCAGCCAAGGAGCCCGGAACACTGAAGCTTTCTTT
CDR3: CASSQGARNTEAFF

V: TRBV10-3
D: TRBD2
J: TRBJ2-3
size: medium-sized
length: 14
DNA: TGTGCCATCAGCTCTAGCGGGACCACAGATACGCAGTATTTT
CDR3: CAISSSGTTDTQYF

V: TRBV28
D: -
J: TRBJ2-7
size: -
length: 11
DNA: TGTGCCAGCAGTTTTTTGGGGGAGCAGTACTTC
CDR3: CASSFLGEQYF

V: TRBV7-6
D: -
J: TRBJ2-6
size: once
length: 16
DNA: TGTGCCAGCAGCCCGACGGCCGGTACTGGGGCCAACGTCCTGACTTTC
CDR3: CASSPTAGTGANVLTF

V: TRBV10-3
D: TRBD1
J: TRBJ1-6
size: -
length: 14
DNA: TGTGCCATCAGCCAGGGACAGGAAAATTCACCCCTCCACTTT
CDR3: CAISQGQENSPLHF

V: TRBV30
D: -
J: TRBJ1-2
size: -
length: 12
DNA: TGTGCCTGGAGAGGACGGACCTATGGCTACACCTTC
CDR3: CAWRGRTYGYTF

V: TRBV7-8
D: -
J: TRBJ1-2
size: once
length: 16
DNA: TGTGCCAGCAGCCCATCCGGGCAGGGAAGACTCTATGGCTACACCTTC
CDR3: CASSPSGQGRLYGYTF

V: TRBV7-2
D: -
J: TRBJ2-4
size: -
length: 15
DNA: TGTGCCAGCAGCTTAGGCCAGCCCGGCAAAAACATTCAGTACTTC
CDR3: CASSLGQPGKNIQYF

V: TRBV7-2
D: -
J: TRBJ1-2
size: -
length: 13
DNA: TGTGCCAGCAGCTTAGACAGGGAGGATGGCTACACCTTC
CDR3: CASSLDREDGYTF

V: TRBV28
D: TRBD1
J: TRBJ2-1
size: -
length: 15
DNA: TGTGCCAGCGAAACGACAGGGACGAACTACAATGAGCAGTTCTTC
CDR3: CASETTGTNYNEQFF

V: TRBV2
D: -
J: TRBJ1-2
size: -
length: 13
DNA: TGTGCCAGCAGTTACCGGGACTCCTATGGCTACACCTTC
CDR3: CASSYRDSYGYTF

V: TRBV6-1
D: -
J: TRBJ2-2
size: -
length: 11
DNA: TGTGCCAGCAGTGACGTCGGGGAGCTGTTTTTT
CDR3: CASSDVGELFF

V: TRBV2
D: -
J: TRBJ1-1
size: -
length: 12
DNA: TGTGCCAGCAGCGATAGTATGGCCGAAGCTTTCTTT
CDR3: CASSDSMAEAFF

V: TRBV4-1
D: TRBD1
J: TRBJ1-2
size: -
length: 15
DNA: TGCGCCAGCAGCCAGGGCGGACAGGGGACGGCTGGCTACACCTTC
CDR3: CASSQGGQGTAGYTF

V: TRBV6-6
D: TRBD1
J: TRBJ2-5
size: few
length: 15
DNA: TGTGCCAGCAGTTACTCCGGGACAGGGAAAGAGACCCAGTACTTC
CDR3: CASSYSGTGKETQYF

V: TRBV30
D: TRBD1
J: TRBJ2-5
size: few
length: 15
DNA: TGTGCCTGGAGTGACGGGACAGGGGGCCAAGAGACCCAGTACTTC
CDR3: CAWSDGTGGQETQYF

V: TRBV15
D: -
J: TRBJ2-7
size: -
length: 15
DNA: TGTGCCACCAGCAGAGTTGGGGCTCTTCGCTACGAGCAGTACTTC
CDR3: CATSRVGALRYEQYF

V: TRBV7-2
D: TRBD2
J: TRBJ2-4
size: -
length: 17
DNA: TGTGCCAGCAGCATCGATAGCGGGGGGGCCCCCAAAAACATTCAGTACTTC
CDR3: CASSIDSGGAPKNIQYF

V: TRBV4-1
D: -
J: TRBJ2-7
size: -
length: 16
DNA: TGCGCCAGCAGCCAAGGGCGGGGGCCTGACTTGTGGGAGCAGTACTTC
CDR3: CASSQGRGPDLWEQYF

V: TRBV4-3
D: TRBD1
J: TRBJ1-2
size: once
length: 15
DNA: TGCGCCAGCAGCCAAGAGTTCGGGACAGTCTATGGCTACACCTTC
CDR3: CASSQEFGTVYGYTF

V: TRBV28
D: -
J: TRBJ2-5
size: -
length: 16
DNA: TGTGCCAGCAGTTTATCCCCGGGACAAGCACAAGAGACCCAGTACTTC
CDR3: CASSLSPGQAQETQYF

V: TRBV19
D: -
J: TRBJ2-2
size: once
length: 12
DNA: TGTGCCAGTAGTACGGCCTGGGGGGAGCTGTTTTTT
CDR3: CASSTAWGELFF